The 32 T cell receptor beta chains listed next were all sequenced from one sample in a study of blood T cell repertoires in COVID-19. Produced via immunoSEQ multiplex PCR; TCRdb's table is partial and in-frame only. The data show around 330,000 clones, around nine tenths seen once. Sequenced material: peripheral blood. The receptors shown here come from a woman aged 45-65 years with active or convalescent COVID-19.

The V gene is TRBV7-3, the J gene TRBJ2-3; TRBD1 matches 9 bases. Germline lookup yields CDR1 SGHTA and CDR2 FQGTGA. CDR3 length: 15 residues. V shed 5 bases and J 2 bases; nucleotides not matched to a gene: 5. As DNA, the CDR3 is TGTGCCAGCAGCCTGGACAGGGGCTACACAGATACGCAGTATTTT. Translation gives CASSLDRGYTDTQYF. Combining the CDR3 with reference TRBV7-3 and TRBJ2-3 gives the whole variable domain GAGVSQTPSNKVTEKGKYVELRCDPISGHTALYWYRQSLGQGPEFLIYFQGTGAADDSGLPNDRFFAVRPEGSVSTLKIQRTERGDSAVYLCASSLDRGYTDTQYFGPGTRLTVL.

The chain combines TRBV25-1 with TRBJ1-5, with D unclear. V lost 1 base, J lost 0 bases, and 10 bases lay in between. Per germline, CDR1 MGHDK and CDR2 SYGVNS. The CDR3 contains 16 residues. The chain's CDR3 is CASSEWEWYSNQPQHF. The CDR3 nucleotides read TGTGCCAGCAGTGAATGGGAGTGGTATAGCAATCAGCCCCAGCATTTT.

This sequence joins TRBV21-1 and TRBJ1-5. TRBV21-1 represents a pseudogene. The CDR3 has 18 residues. The CDR3 region has the DNA TGTGCCAGCAGCAAAGGGGGAGGTACATACCTTAGCAATCAGCCCCAGCATTTT. It translates to CASSKGGGTYLSNQPQHF.

This chain joins TRBV19 and TRBJ1-1; no clear D. Trimming removed 5 bases at V and 2 bases at J, with 9 bases between. Germline V gene sequence: CDR1 LNHDA, CDR2 SQIVND (reference sequence). There are 13 residues in the CDR3. The CDR3 loop reads CASSFYRNTEAFF. In DNA, the CDR3 is TGTGCCAGTAGTTTCTACAGAAACACTGAAGCTTTCTTT.

The J gene is TRBJ1-4, the V gene TRBV9; 8 nucleotides match TRBD1. The length of the CDR3 is 16 residues. V dropped 0 bases and J dropped 8; count of bases not matched to a gene: 9. Germline-derived CDR1 and CDR2 are SGDLS and YYNGEE. The CDR3 coding sequence is TGTGCCAGCAGCGTAGCGCAGGGGGCAATGAGGGAAAAACTGTTTTTT. It codes for CASSVAQGAMREKLFF. Drawing the rest from reference TRBV9 and TRBJ1-4, the complete variable domain is DSGVTQTPKHLITATGQRVTLRCSPRSGDLSVYWYQQSLDQGLQFLIQYYNGEERAKGNILERFSAQQFPDLHSELNLSSLELGDSALYFCASSVAQGAMREKLFFGSGTQLSVL.

The V and J genes are TRBV4-3 and TRBJ1-4; possibly TRBD1 for D (5 bases). Trimming cost V 1 base and J 4 bases, with 10 bases left between them. The length of the CDR3 is 15 residues. Looked up from germline, CDR1 is LGHNA and CDR2 is YSLEER. For the CDR3, the DNA is TGCGCCAGCAGCCAAGCTTTGGGGGGTAATGAAAAACTGTTTTTT. Its protein product is CASSQALGGNEKLFF.

This chain links TRBV5-1 with TRBJ2-1, with 7 bases fitting TRBD2. The CDR3 loop spans 16 amino acids. Per the germline V gene, CDR1 is SGHRS and CDR2 is YFSETQ. V gave up 0 bases and J gave up 5 bases; unmatched junction bases: 8. The DNA of the CDR3 is TGCGCCAGCAGCTTGGATCCTAGCGGTAGGGACAATGAGCAGTTCTTC. As protein: CASSLDPSGRDNEQFF.

The CDR3 bases are TGTGCCAGCAGCCCGGACAGGGTCGCCGGGGAGCTGTTTTTT. Translating gives CASSPDRVAGELFF. The chain has TRBV11-3 and TRBJ2-2, with 8 bases aligning to TRBD1. Germline V CDR1 and CDR2: SGHNT, YENEEA. The V segment lost 5 bases and the J segment 6 bases; nucleotides outside the gene matches: 5. The CDR3 length is 14 residues.

CDR3 amino acids: CASSWGLNEKLFF. The CDR3 region has the DNA TGTGCCAGCAGTTGGGGGCTTAATGAAAAACTGTTTTTT. The chain links TRBV6-5 to TRBJ1-4; TRBD1 is a possible D gene (6 bases). The CDR3 contains 13 residues. Germline lookup yields CDR1 MNHEY and CDR2 SVGAGI. Between the trimmed V and J ends, which lost 4 bases and 4 bases, there was a span of 7 bases.

This clone occurred a few times. This chain links TRBV7-8 with TRBJ1-4; 9 bases match TRBD1. Germline lookup yields CDR1 SGHVS and CDR2 FQNEAQ. With 5 bases clipped from V and 8 bases from J, the junction kept 9 bases outside the gene matches. This CDR3 region has 15 residues. DNA of the CDR3: TGTGCCAGCAGCGTCGACAGGGGGATAGAGGAAAAACTGTTTTTT. This codes for CASSVDRGIEEKLFF.

The gene calls are TRBV6-6 and TRBJ2-7; possibly TRBD1 for D (6 bases). Trimming pared 0 bases from V and 0 bases from J, leaving 9 bases between. The length of the CDR3 is 15 residues. CDR1 MNHNY and CDR2 SVGAGI come from the germline V gene (reference sequence). DNA of the CDR3: TGTGCCAGCAGTTACTCACGGGACATCTCCTACGAGCAGTACTTC. Residues: CASSYSRDISYEQYF.

The chain joins TRBV7-9 to TRBJ1-6; a possible D gene is TRBD1 (6 bases). CDR1 and CDR2 from the germline V gene are SEHNR and FQNEAQ (reference sequence). V lost 5 bases and J 8 bases, leaving 13 bases between the germline ends. The CDR3 runs to 14 residues. Here the CDR3 DNA reads TGTGCCAGCAGCAATGGACAGTTCCATTCACCCCTCCACTTT. The encoded protein is CASSNGQFHSPLHF.

J is TRBJ2-7 and V is TRBV5-4, with TRBD1 matching over 8 bases. The CDR3 extends over 17 amino acids. Germline CDR1 is SGHNT and CDR2 is YYREEE (reference sequence). Germline trimming cut 3 bases from V and 0 bases from J; bases unmatched to any gene: 11. The CDR3 reads CASSSMDGQGASYEQYF. CDR3 nucleotides: TGTGCCAGCAGCTCGATGGACGGTCAGGGGGCCTCCTACGAGCAGTACTTC.

The V call is TRBV5-1, the J call TRBJ1-1; D gene ambiguous. The germline V gene has CDR1 SGHRS and CDR2 YFSETQ. The CDR3 consists of 14 residues. Trimming left V 2 bases short and J 3 bases short, with 11 bases between. The CDR3, as DNA: TGCGCCAGCAGCTTAAGTGGGAGGGACACTGAAGCTTTCTTT. It is translated as CASSLSGRDTEAFF. Filled out from reference TRBV5-1 and TRBJ1-1, the complete variable domain reads KAGVTQTPRYLIKTRGQQVTLSCSPISGHRSVSWYQQTPGQGLQFLFEYFSETQRNKGNFPGRFSGRQFSNSRSEMNVSTLELGDSALYLCASSLSGRDTEAFFGQGTRLTVV.

This clone was counted between two and nine times. This chain joins TRBV7-2 and TRBJ1-3; no definite D call. The CDR3 runs 16 residues. Germline V gives CDR1 SGHTA, CDR2 FQGNSA. The ends were cut back, 1 base at V and 0 bases at J, with 10 bases in the middle. CDR3 protein: CASSLVLGFSGNTIYF. Here the CDR3 DNA reads TGTGCCAGCAGCTTAGTCCTAGGTTTCTCTGGAAACACCATATATTTT. The entire variable domain, with the rest obtained from reference TRBV7-2 and TRBJ1-3, is as follows: GAGVSQSPSNKVTEKGKDVELRCDPISGHTALYWYRQSLGQGLEFLIYFQGNSAPDKSGLPSDRFSAERTGGSVSTLTIQRTQQEDSAVYLCASSLVLGFSGNTIYFGEGSWLTVV.

DNA of the CDR3: TGTGCCAGCAGCGGACCGGGGGGGAACACTGAAGCTTTCTTT. As protein: CASSGPGGNTEAFF. J is TRBJ1-1 and V is TRBV2; perhaps TRBD1 as D (5 bases). This CDR3 is 14 amino acids long. Trimming took 6 bases from V and 1 from J, leaving 12 bases between them. Looked up from germline, CDR1 is SNHLY and CDR2 is FYNNEI.

The chain couples TRBV4-2 to TRBJ1-2, with 8 bases fitting TRBD1. The trim removed 0 bases at V and 8 bases at J, leaving 8 bases unmatched. CDR3 length: 15 amino acids. CDR1 LGHNA and CDR2 YNFKEQ come from the germline V gene. This chain's CDR3 is CASSQESRGRLGYTF. The CDR3 DNA reads TGTGCCAGCAGCCAAGAATCCAGGGGGCGACTCGGCTACACCTTC.

The chain combines TRBV7-2 with TRBJ2-3; 7 bases are a match to TRBD2. CDR1 SGHTA and CDR2 FQGNSA come from the germline V gene. The V and J ends lost 2 bases and 1 base, in that order; junction bases with no gene match: 0. CDR3 size: 14 residues. The CDR3 spells CASSLSGGTDTQYF. CDR3 nucleotide sequence: TGTGCCAGCAGCTTAAGCGGGGGCACAGATACGCAGTATTTT.

The chain has TRBV4-1 and TRBJ2-1; 8 bases fit TRBD2. Germline loops: CDR1 MGHRA, CDR2 YSYEKL. The CDR3 extends over 15 amino acids. The ends lost 1 base at V and 3 bases at J; junction bases unmatched: 2. The chain's CDR3 is CASSQASGSYNEQFF. The CDR3 DNA sequence: TGCGCCAGCAGCCAAGCAAGCGGGAGCTACAATGAGCAGTTCTTC.

The chain recombines TRBV21-1 with TRBJ2-1; TRBD2, the table's D call, was not compared with the DNA. TRBV21-1 is tagged as a pseudogene. This CDR3 has 15 amino acids. The CDR3 nucleotides read TGTGCCAGCAGCGAGAGCGGGAGCTCCTACAATGAGCAGTTCTTC. The encoded protein is CASSESGSSYNEQFF.

The chain links TRBV5-1 to TRBJ2-5; D unclear. Between the trimmed V and J ends, which lost 0 bases and 5 bases, there was a span of 14 bases. CDR1 is SGHRS, CDR2 YFSETQ, per germline. The CDR3 consists of 15 residues. The CDR3 nucleotides read TGCGCCAGCAGCTTGGACGGCGGATTGAGGGAGACCCAGTACTTC. It codes for CASSLDGGLRETQYF.

The chain links TRBV13 to TRBJ2-2, with 12 positions matching TRBD2. Looked up from germline, CDR1 is PRHDT and CDR2 is FYEKMQ (reference sequence). This CDR3 has 17 amino acids. The V gene end was trimmed by 5 bases and the J gene end by 6 bases; junction bases not matched to a gene: 10. CDR3 protein: CASSPYMLAGGPGELFF. The CDR3 DNA reads TGTGCCAGCAGCCCCTATATGCTAGCGGGAGGGCCCGGGGAGCTGTTTTTT.

V is TRBV5-4 and J is TRBJ2-1; 9 bases fit TRBD2. The CDR3 spans 17 residues. The J segment lost 4 bases and the V segment lost 2 bases, leaving 10 bases of the junction unmatched. The germline V gene has CDR1 SGHNT and CDR2 YYREEE (reference sequence). As DNA, the CDR3 is TGTGCCAGCAGCTTCGTATCTGGCGGGAGGGGTTACAATGAGCAGTTCTTC. Translating it yields CASSFVSGGRGYNEQFF. The variable domain in full, completed from reference TRBV5-4 and TRBJ2-1, reads ETGVTQSPTHLIKTRGQQVTLRCSSQSGHNTVSWYQQALGQGPQFIFQYYREEENGRGNFPPRFSGLQFPNYSSELNVNALELDDSALYLCASSFVSGGRGYNEQFFGPGTRLTVL.

The chain uses TRBV30 and TRBJ2-5, with 7 bases aligning to TRBD1. The CDR3 contains 12 residues. Trimming removed 2 bases from V and 7 bases from J; junction bases left unmatched: 4. Germline loops: CDR1 GTSNPN, CDR2 SVGIG (reference sequence). The CDR3 reads CAWSLQGRTQYF. The CDR3 nucleotides read TGTGCCTGGAGTTTACAGGGGAGGACCCAGTACTTC.

V is TRBV19 and J is TRBJ1-5; D not resolved. The CDR3 sequence is 13 residues long. Germline V gene data show CDR1 as LNHDA and CDR2 as SQIVND (reference sequence). The ends were cut back, 11 bases at V and 4 bases at J, with 15 bases in the middle. The CDR3 is CAAASFGNQPQHF. CDR3 coding DNA: TGTGCCGCAGCGAGCTTCGGAAATCAGCCCCAGCATTTT.

The sample holds one count of this clone. V and J are TRBV7-9 and TRBJ2-2; 9 nucleotides match TRBD1. The CDR3 totals 15 residues. V shed 6 bases and J 5 bases; nucleotides not matched to a gene: 7. Germline-derived CDR1 and CDR2 are SEHNR and FQNEAQ (reference sequence). This CDR3 reads CASRRGQGETGELFF. CDR3 coding DNA: TGTGCCAGCAGAAGGGGACAGGGTGAAACCGGGGAGCTGTTTTTT.

The genes are TRBV19 and TRBJ2-7; 9 bases fit TRBD2. Germline CDR1 is LNHDA and CDR2 is SQIVND (reference sequence). V was pared by 5 bases and J by 0 bases, with 8 bases of the junction left unmatched. This CDR3 is built from 16 residues. The CDR3 here is CASSAMTSGFSYEQYF. CDR3 nucleotide sequence: TGTGCCAGTAGTGCCATGACTAGCGGATTCTCCTACGAGCAGTACTTC.

V gene TRBV18 combines with J gene TRBJ2-7; tentatively, D is TRBD2 (5 bases). V was shortened by 2 bases and J by 4 bases, with 6 bases between the two germline ends. The CDR3 extends over 12 amino acids. Germline values: CDR1 KGHSH, CDR2 LQKENI. The CDR3 region is CASSPEGYEQYF. CDR3 in DNA: TGTGCCAGCTCACCAGAGGGTTACGAGCAGTACTTC.

V usage is TRBV6-5 and J usage is TRBJ1-6; 8 positions match TRBD1. With 5 bases clipped from V and 8 bases from J, the junction kept 8 bases outside the gene matches. The CDR3 has 15 amino acids. CDR1 is MNHEY and CDR2 is SVGAGI in the germline V gene. CDR3 in DNA: TGTGCCAGCAGTCCCGCCCAGGGGGCCCATTCACCCCTCCACTTT. Its protein is CASSPAQGAHSPLHF.

The chain has TRBV7-9 and TRBJ1-3, with 7 bases matching TRBD1. V dropped 5 bases and J dropped 4; count of bases not matched to a gene: 5. Germline V gene data show CDR1 as SEHNR and CDR2 as FQNEAQ (reference sequence). This CDR3 spans 14 amino acids. The CDR3 DNA reads TGTGCCAGCAGCGCGACAGGGAAAGGAAACACCATATATTTT. It codes for CASSATGKGNTIYF.

The gene calls are TRBV7-9 and TRBJ2-5, with 8 bases that match TRBD2. V trimming: 1 base; J trimming: 4 bases; junction bases outside the gene matches: 11. CDR3 length equals 17 residues. CDR1 is SEHNR, CDR2 FQNEAQ, per germline (reference sequence). Written as DNA, the CDR3 is TGTGCCAGCAGCTTAGAAGTCGGCGGGGGGCTCTCAGAGACCCAGTACTTC. As protein: CASSLEVGGGLSETQYF.

The chain carries TRBV19 and TRBJ2-7; D is unclear. Germline lookup yields CDR1 LNHDA and CDR2 SQIVND (reference sequence). The CDR3 is 13 residues long. V lost 3 bases to trimming and J lost 3 bases, with 9 bases between them. The chain's CDR3 is CASSIGSFYEQYF. The CDR3 DNA follows: TGTGCCAGTAGTATTGGTAGCTTCTACGAGCAGTACTTC.